This passage covers 9 T cell receptor beta chains from one sample sequenced in a study of T cell repertoires in aging, cancer and after chemotherapy (dated by TCRdb to the late 2010s). Reads for this sample came from an Illumina MiSeq. Rearranged TRB sequences spanning V, D and J segments were amplified in a multiplex touch-down PCR with a mixed TRB-A/B primer pool. Clones were called with MiXCR by TCRdb after fastp trimmed the public reads at Q25, and only in-frame beta chains were retained. Every CDR3 protein is listed once, alongside the most common genes and DNA of its rows. The sample table records approximately 18,000 distinct CDR3 sequences; about 50% of these occur just once. The ten largest account for 8% to 11% of the sample. Genomic DNA extracted from peripheral blood, rather than sorted cells or RNA, was used as the source for amplification of TCR beta rearrangements. The sample comprised blood. The receptors shown here come from a human donor in good health.

V gene TRBV6-1 combines with J gene TRBJ2-7; the match to TRBD1 covers 8 bases. In germline, CDR1 is MNHNS, CDR2 SASEGT. The CDR3 is 15 residues long. V lost 2 bases to trimming and J lost 4 bases; unmatched junction nucleotides: 7. CDR3 amino acids: CASSEFAGQVYEQYF. The CDR3 nucleotides are TGTGCCAGCAGTGAATTTGCGGGACAGGTTTACGAGCAGTACTTC.

The V call is TRBV12-3 or TRBV12-4, the J call TRBJ2-7; possible D gene TRBD1, 6 bases. This CDR3 region has 14 residues. Trimming left V 2 bases short and J 4 bases short, with 12 bases between. The CDR3 coding sequence is TGTGCCAGCAGTTTAAAGACAGGAGTTTACGAGCAGTACTTC. As protein: CASSLKTGVYEQYF.

V gene TRBV18 combines with J gene TRBJ2-7, with 7 bases fitting TRBD1. The V gene end was trimmed by 3 bases and the J gene end by 6 bases; junction bases not matched to a gene: 11. Germline loops: CDR1 KGHSH, CDR2 LQKENI. This CDR3 contains 15 residues. DNA of the CDR3: TGTGCCAGCTCACCGAGGGACAGCGGAGGAGGCGAGCAGTACTTC. This gives the protein CASSPRDSGGGEQYF.

This chain uses TRBV27 with TRBJ2-2, with a weak D call TRBD1 (6 bases). The CDR3 length is 16 residues. Between the trimmed V and J ends, which lost 6 bases and 1 base, there was a span of 15 bases. CDR1 is MNHEY and CDR2 is SMNVEV in the germline V gene (reference sequence). CDR3 loop: CASREGRQENTGELFF. The CDR3, as DNA: TGTGCCAGCAGAGAGGGGAGACAGGAGAACACCGGGGAGCTGTTTTTT.

V usage is TRBV29-1 and J usage is TRBJ2-7; D is perhaps TRBD2 (6 bases). The V gene lost 3 bases and the J gene lost 7 bases, with 16 bases spanning the gap. Germline values: CDR1 SQVTM, CDR2 ANQGSEA. The CDR3 runs 13 residues. CDR3 residues: CSVEGGGKGEQYF. The CDR3 DNA is TGCAGCGTTGAGGGTGGGGGGAAGGGGGAGCAGTACTTC.

The V gene is TRBV6-5, the J gene TRBJ1-6, with 8 positions matching TRBD1. The V gene's germline CDR1 is MNHEY and CDR2 SVGAGI. CDR3 length equals 15 residues. J lost 9 bases, V lost 6 bases, and 10 bases had no gene match. The CDR3 reads CASSTGQGRGSPLHF. In DNA form, the CDR3 reads TGTGCCAGCAGCACTGGACAGGGAAGGGGTTCACCCCTCCACTTT.

CDR3 protein: CASRPRTSGLTDTQYF. In DNA form, the CDR3 reads TGTGCCAGCAGGCCCCGGACTAGCGGACTCACAGATACGCAGTATTTT. The chain links TRBV12-3 or TRBV12-4 to TRBJ2-3; 10 bases fit TRBD2. V gave up 6 bases and J gave up 2 bases; unmatched junction bases: 8. The CDR3 consists of 16 residues.

This rearrangement joins TRBV5-1 to TRBJ2-3; D gene unclear. Germline-derived CDR1 and CDR2 are SGHRS and YFSETQ. The CDR3 has 14 amino acids. Trimming removed 0 bases from V and 0 bases from J, with 5 bases in between. The CDR3 nucleotides read TGCGCCAGCAGCTTGGTGGAGAGCACAGATACGCAGTATTTT. Translated: CASSLVESTDTQYF.

This chain links TRBV5-4 with TRBJ2-7; the D gene is possibly TRBD1 (5 bases). The CDR3 totals 12 residues. Between the trimmed V and J ends, which lost 1 base and 7 bases, there was a span of 9 bases. Germline CDR1 SGHNT, CDR2 YYREEE (reference sequence). CDR3 in DNA: TGTGCCAGCAGCTTGCAGGGCAGGGAGCAGTACTTC. Amino acid sequence: CASSLQGREQYF.